This T cell receptor beta chain appears in the sequencing data of a study of shared clonotypes between healthy human individuals. Whole-study results and caveats: Non-shared clonotypes had lower generation probabilities than those shared by all four donors.

On this clone itself: Its antigen is undetermined.

CD45RO negativity and positive selection for CCR7 defined naive CD8 cells, a population that excluded terminally differentiated effector memory CD45RA+ cells. Every donor was a Caucasian adult from Nashville, Tennessee. The V gene's germline CDR1 is SQVTM and CDR2 ANQGSEA. Trimming removed 0 bases from V and 7 bases from J, with 13 bases in between. There are 14 residues in the CDR3. The protocol was immunoSEQ multiplex PCR, while the TCRdb copy is restricted to in-frame clones and leaves out a portion. The profile covers around 1,900,000 clones, with around 93% appearing a single time and approximately 1.7% taken by the ten largest.

The specimen was naive CD8+ T cells from PBMCs. This chain uses TRBV29-1 with TRBJ2-1; a possible D gene is TRBD2 (6 bases). The TCR was taken from a man between 18 and 29 years old in good health. Some clones in this sample may be carry-over from other donors' samples. The chain's CDR3 is CSVEEGLASNEQFF. The CDR3, as DNA: TGCAGCGTTGAAGAGGGCCTAGCGTCTAATGAGCAGTTCTTC.